The 31 T cell receptor beta chains below were found in one sample sequenced in a study of cytomegalovirus exposure and HLA in healthy donors (dated by TCRdb to about 2017). Libraries were built with the immunoSEQ multiplex PCR assay. A mixture of 60 forward primers for TCR Vbeta segments and 13 reverse primers for TCR Jbeta segments was used in the multiplex PCR. TCRdb obtained this table from immuneACCESS and retained in-frame rearrangements with V and J assigned. These tables miss some clones; where compared with another copy, unresolved V genes account for less than half of the shortfall, and the remainder is unexplained. A total of fewer than 150,000 clones appear in this sample, roughly 85% of them only once. Roughly 6.8% of the sample rests with the top ten. Sequencing was done on a sample of PBMCs. These receptors all stem from a man between 40 and 49 years old in good health and CMV-seropositive.

This chain uses TRBV6-5 with TRBJ1-1; a weak D match, TRBD1 (5 bases). The length of the CDR3 is 14 residues. Germline CDR1 MNHEY, CDR2 SVGAGI. Trimming removed 6 bases from V and 5 bases from J, with 16 bases in between. The CDR3 DNA reads as TGTGCCAGCAGCCCCCGCAGGGTGGTGACTGAAGCTTTCTTT. This codes for CASSPRRVVTEAFF.

This clone was detected once. The V gene is TRBV7-8, the J gene TRBJ2-7; 9 bases are shared with TRBD2. V dropped 4 bases and J dropped 2; count of bases not matched to a gene: 3. This CDR3 is built from 14 residues. Germline V gene data show CDR1 as SGHVS and CDR2 as FQNEAQ. CDR3 DNA: TGTGCCAGCAGCTCGACTAGCGGAGCCTACGAGCAGTACTTC. Translated: CASSSTSGAYEQYF.

The genes are TRBV7-9 and TRBJ2-7, with 9 bases lining up with TRBD1. The CDR3 totals 14 residues. Trimming cost V 4 bases and J 7 bases; bases outside gene matches: 8. Per the germline V gene, CDR1 is SEHNR and CDR2 is FQNEAQ (reference sequence). DNA of the CDR3: TGTGCCAGCAGCTGGGGGACAGGGAGTGGGGAGCAGTACTTC. This encodes CASSWGTGSGEQYF.

The CDR3 DNA is TGTGCCAGCAGCGTAGGTACGAGAGCTAACTATGGCTACACCTTC. Residues: CASSVGTRANYGYTF. V is TRBV9 and J is TRBJ1-2, with D uncertain. Trimming shortened V by 0 bases and J by 0 bases, and 9 bases separated the two germline ends. Germline V CDR1 and CDR2: SGDLS, YYNGEE. The CDR3 is 15 residues long.

In regard to this clone: The same CDR3 is also encoded by other DNA sequences in this sample. The chain has TRBV7-3 and TRBJ2-7; 10 positions match TRBD2. Germline assignment: CDR1 SGHTA and CDR2 FQGTGA. V lost 5 bases, J lost 1 base, and 2 bases stayed unmatched. The CDR3 is made up of 14 amino acids. As DNA, the CDR3 is TGTGCCAGCAGCCGGACTAGCGGTTCCTACGAGCAGTACTTC. It codes for CASSRTSGSYEQYF.

This sequence joins TRBV5-8 and TRBJ2-6, with D perhaps TRBD1 (5 bases). CDR1 and CDR2 from the germline V gene are SGHTS and YDEGEE. V shed 1 base and J shed 0 bases, with 11 bases lying between them. The CDR3 loop spans 17 amino acids. This chain's CDR3 is CASSLQGLYSGANVLTF. The DNA of the CDR3 is TGTGCCAGCAGCTTGCAGGGCCTCTACTCTGGGGCCAACGTCCTGACTTTC.

V and J are TRBV7-9 and TRBJ1-1, with no clear D. This CDR3 has 11 residues. Per germline, CDR1 SEHNR and CDR2 FQNEAQ (reference sequence). With 2 bases removed from V and 5 bases from J, the gap between germline ends came to 3 bases. CDR3 sequence: CASSLSTEAFF. The CDR3, as DNA: TGTGCCAGCAGCTTATCGACTGAAGCTTTCTTT.

V usage is TRBV28 and J usage is TRBJ1-4; TRBD1 matches at 8 bases. Germline trimming cut 1 base from V and 1 base from J; bases unmatched to any gene: 2. There are 16 residues in the CDR3. Germline V CDR1 and CDR2: MDHEN, SYDVKM. The CDR3 spells CASSLSGGRTNEKLFF. For the CDR3, the DNA is TGTGCCAGCAGTTTATCAGGGGGCCGAACTAATGAAAAACTGTTTTTT.

The CDR3 DNA follows: TGTGCCAGCAGCCCGGGACAGACGGATGAAAAACTGTTTTTT. Residues: CASSPGQTDEKLFF. The rearrangement links TRBV5-5 to TRBJ1-4, with 7 positions matching TRBD1. Trimming removed 4 bases from V and 6 bases from J; junction bases left unmatched: 6. The V gene's germline CDR1 is SGHKS and CDR2 YYEKEE (reference sequence). The CDR3 loop spans 14 amino acids.

This chain joins TRBV6-6 and TRBJ1-5; 7 bases match TRBD1. V lost 0 bases and J lost 6; bases outside the gene matches: 2. In germline, CDR1 is MNHNY, CDR2 SVGAGI (reference sequence). The CDR3 loop spans 14 amino acids. This chain's CDR3 is CASSYSTGRQPQHF. DNA of the CDR3: TGTGCCAGCAGTTACTCGACAGGGCGTCAGCCCCAGCATTTT.

J is TRBJ1-1 and V is TRBV19; D unresolved. The ends were cut back, 1 base at V and 6 bases at J, with 9 bases in the middle. Per the germline V gene, CDR1 is LNHDA and CDR2 is SQIVND (reference sequence). The CDR3 runs 13 residues. CDR3 in DNA: TGTGCCAGTAGTATAGGGAGGATCCCTGAAGCTTTCTTT. Translation: CASSIGRIPEAFF.

The rearrangement joins TRBV6-5 to TRBJ1-2, with TRBD1 matching 10 bases. Germline lookup yields CDR1 MNHEY and CDR2 SVGAGI. The V and J ends lost 7 bases and 7 bases, in that order; junction bases with no gene match: 9. The CDR3 is 14 residues long. The CDR3 region is CASTRGQGLGGYTF. The CDR3 DNA is TGTGCCAGCACGAGGGGACAGGGGCTTGGTGGCTACACCTTC.

V is TRBV6-5 and J is TRBJ1-5, with TRBD1 as a possible D gene (5 bases). The ends were cut back, 7 bases at V and 9 bases at J, with 16 bases in the middle. Looked up from germline, CDR1 is MNHEY and CDR2 is SVGAGI. This CDR3 has 13 amino acids. CDR3 loop: CASMGGALGPQHF. CDR3 nucleotide sequence: TGTGCCAGCATGGGGGGTGCCCTCGGGCCCCAGCATTTT.

This chain uses TRBV10-3 with TRBJ2-3; 11 bases align to TRBD2. This CDR3 contains 16 residues. With V trimmed by 6 bases and J by 3 bases, 8 bases remained unmatched. Per germline, CDR1 ENHRY and CDR2 SYGVKD. The CDR3 nucleotides read TGTGCCATCAGCGGGGTTAGCGGGAGGGGAACAGATACGCAGTATTTT. Encoded protein: CAISGVSGRGTDTQYF.

This chain links TRBV18 with TRBJ1-2; the D gene is possibly TRBD1 (6 bases). V lost 4 bases and J 4 bases, leaving 13 bases between the germline ends. The CDR3 is made up of 14 amino acids. Germline assignment: CDR1 KGHSH and CDR2 LQKENI. The CDR3 loop reads CASSLLQGTYGYTF. The CDR3, as DNA: TGTGCCAGCTCACTCTTACAGGGTACCTATGGCTACACCTTC.

Only a few counts were recorded for this clone. This chain joins TRBV2 and TRBJ1-5, with D tentatively TRBD1 (6 bases). Trimming shortened V by 5 bases and J by 4 bases, and 9 bases separated the two germline ends. Germline CDR1 SNHLY, CDR2 FYNNEI. The CDR3 runs 13 residues. Here the CDR3 reads CASSWQGNQPQHF. Written as DNA, the CDR3 is TGTGCCAGCAGTTGGCAGGGGAATCAGCCCCAGCATTTT.

CDR3 in DNA: TGTGCTAGTGGTTTGACCCCCCGACACTGCAATCAGCCCCAGCATTTT. This encodes CASGLTPRHCNQPQHF. The rearrangement uses TRBV12-5 and TRBJ1-5; unclear D gene. The ends were cut back, 2 bases at V and 2 bases at J, with 13 bases in the middle. CDR1 LGHNT and CDR2 FRNRAP come from the germline V gene. The CDR3 runs to 16 residues.

The genes are TRBV10-3 and TRBJ2-1, with TRBD1 matching 8 bases. Germline CDR1 is ENHRY and CDR2 is SYGVKD. Trimming at V came to 5 bases and at J to 6 bases, leaving 9 bases not matched to a gene. The CDR3 contains 15 residues. The CDR3 spells CAISPGTGISNEQFF. The DNA of the CDR3 is TGTGCCATCAGTCCCGGGACAGGTATCAGCAATGAGCAGTTCTTC.

V gene TRBV4-1 combines with J gene TRBJ1-6; 9 nucleotides agree with TRBD1. The CDR3 extends over 18 amino acids. Trimming took 0 bases from V and 7 from J; bases not matched to a gene: 10. Germline V lookup: CDR1 MGHRA, CDR2 YSYEKL. The DNA for the CDR3 is TGCGCCAGCAGCCAAGATTGGGGACAGGGCCGGGGGAATTCACCCCTCCACTTT. Amino acids: CASSQDWGQGRGNSPLHF.

CDR3 in amino acids: CASSEGTGGSYEQYF. In nucleotides, the CDR3 is TGTGCCAGCAGTGAAGGGACAGGGGGCTCCTACGAGCAGTACTTC. The chain links TRBV6-1 to TRBJ2-7; 10 bases line up with TRBD1. The CDR3 is made up of 15 amino acids. Trimming cost V 1 base and J 0 bases; bases outside gene matches: 0. CDR1 MNHNS and CDR2 SASEGT come from the germline V gene.

This chain links TRBV14 with TRBJ2-1; D may be TRBD1 (6 bases). V lost 1 base and J lost 8, with 18 bases in between. Germline assignment: CDR1 SGHDN and CDR2 FVKESK. The CDR3 has 16 residues. This chain's CDR3 is CASSQGRGGLRDEQFF. For the CDR3, the DNA is TGTGCCAGCAGCCAAGGGCGTGGGGGCCTTAGAGATGAGCAGTTCTTC.

The V and J genes are TRBV11-3 and TRBJ1-3; 9 bases align to TRBD1. Germline loops: CDR1 SGHNT, CDR2 YENEEA. This CDR3 is 16 amino acids long. V lost 5 bases to trimming and J lost 4 bases; unmatched junction nucleotides: 9. In nucleotides, the CDR3 is TGTGCCAGCAGCCCCGGGACAGGGTATTCCGGAAACACCATATATTTT. It specifies CASSPGTGYSGNTIYF.

Points on this clone: The same CDR3 can be traced to other DNA sequences in this sample. The CDR3 spells CASSPRQGTTNEKLFF. The CDR3 bases are TGTGCCAGCTCACCAAGACAGGGGACAACTAATGAAAAACTGTTTTTT. The genes are TRBV18 and TRBJ1-4; the match to TRBD1 covers 8 bases. The CDR3 runs 16 residues. Germline CDR1 and CDR2: KGHSH and LQKENI. With 2 bases clipped from V and 0 bases from J, the junction kept 2 bases outside the gene matches.

This clone was recorded a few times. The CDR3 protein is CASSPTTGVNEKLFF. The CDR3 DNA follows: TGTGCCAGCTCACCCACGACAGGCGTAAATGAAAAACTGTTTTTT. V and J are TRBV18 and TRBJ1-4; weak D call: TRBD1 (6 bases). V lost 3 bases and J lost 5, with 13 bases in between. Germline values: CDR1 KGHSH, CDR2 LQKENI. The CDR3 sequence is 15 residues long.

This chain joins TRBV15 and TRBJ2-3; 7 bases match TRBD2. Germline CDR1 LNHNV, CDR2 YYDKDF (reference sequence). V gave up 6 bases and J gave up 2 bases; unmatched junction bases: 5. This CDR3 has 14 amino acids. The DNA for the CDR3 is TGTGCCACCAGAGGAGCGGGGCACACAGATACGCAGTATTTT. It encodes CATRGAGHTDTQYF.

The chain employs TRBV28 and TRBJ2-1, with TRBD2 identical over 7 bases. V shed 3 bases and J 11 bases; nucleotides not matched to a gene: 4. The CDR3 is 12 residues long. Germline CDR1 MDHEN, CDR2 SYDVKM. The CDR3: CASSLSGTKQFF. The CDR3 coding sequence is TGTGCCAGCAGTTTGTCCGGGACTAAGCAGTTCTTC.

This clone has only a few counts. CDR3 sequence (DNA): TGTGCCAGCAGCTTGGGACTAGCGACAACCTACGAGCAGTACTTC. Its translation: CASSLGLATTYEQYF. The gene calls are TRBV11-2 and TRBJ2-7, with 10 bases fitting TRBD2. The CDR3 is 15 residues long. Germline loops: CDR1 SGHAT, CDR2 FQNNGV. J was trimmed by 2 bases and V by 3 bases; bases with no gene match: 4.

Comments on this clone: Different DNA sequences within this sample yield the same CDR3. The rearrangement links TRBV5-4 to TRBJ1-1, with no clear D. The CDR3 contains 14 residues. Germline CDR1 SGHNT, CDR2 YYREEE (reference sequence). V was trimmed by 3 bases and J by 1 base, leaving 10 bases between them. The CDR3 region is CASSSGGGNTEAFF. For the CDR3, the DNA is TGTGCCAGCAGCTCGGGTGGAGGGAACACTGAAGCTTTCTTT.

The gene calls are TRBV6-6 and TRBJ1-3, with TRBD1 as a possible D gene (6 bases). V was clipped by 6 bases and J by 0 bases, with 12 bases between them. CDR1 is MNHNY, CDR2 SVGAGI, per germline (reference sequence). The CDR3 is made up of 15 amino acids. The CDR3 sequence is CASRAQGISGNTIYF. DNA of the CDR3: TGTGCCAGCAGGGCGCAGGGGATCTCTGGAAACACCATATATTTT.

The chain couples TRBV19 to TRBJ2-4; possible D gene TRBD2, 5 bases. Trimming cost V 3 bases and J 1 base, with 7 bases left between them. This CDR3 comprises 14 residues. The germline V gene encodes CDR1 LNHDA and CDR2 SQIVND (reference sequence). CDR3 region: CASSILAAKNIQYF. The CDR3 region has the DNA TGTGCCAGTAGTATCTTAGCGGCCAAAAACATTCAGTACTTC.

The V gene is TRBV5-4, the J gene TRBJ2-1; TRBD2 agrees at 13 bases. The V and J ends lost 0 bases and 9 bases, in that order; junction bases with no gene match: 9. CDR1 SGHNT and CDR2 YYREEE come from the germline V gene (reference sequence). The CDR3 covers 17 residues. CDR3 bases: TGTGCCAGCAGCTTGGCACGGACTAGCGGGAGACAGGGTGAGCAGTTCTTC. Encoded protein: CASSLARTSGRQGEQFF.